Here is one T cell receptor beta chain with its context. The data were obtained in a study of T-cell memory formation after mild COVID-19. TCRdb reprocessed the 5' RACE reads with MiXCR, giving one entry per CDR3 protein. The table records a few hundred thousand distinct CDR3 sequences, more than 15% of them present only once. Germline values: CDR1 SEHNR, CDR2 FQNEAQ (reference sequence). Trimming took 3 bases from V and 3 from J; bases not matched to a gene: 11. CDR3 length equals 18 residues. Sequenced sample: PBMCs or a T cell subset sorted from them (not recorded which). J is TRBJ1-2 and V is TRBV7-9; the match to TRBD1 covers 12 bases. This TCR was recovered from a man aged 18 to 29 who had mild COVID-19 (a few samples of this study predate the infection). Cell type and time point are not known. The CDR3, as DNA: TGTGCCAGCAGCTTGGGACAGGGGGCTACATTCCATTACTATGGCTACACCTTC. Its translation is CASSLGQGATFHYYGYTF.